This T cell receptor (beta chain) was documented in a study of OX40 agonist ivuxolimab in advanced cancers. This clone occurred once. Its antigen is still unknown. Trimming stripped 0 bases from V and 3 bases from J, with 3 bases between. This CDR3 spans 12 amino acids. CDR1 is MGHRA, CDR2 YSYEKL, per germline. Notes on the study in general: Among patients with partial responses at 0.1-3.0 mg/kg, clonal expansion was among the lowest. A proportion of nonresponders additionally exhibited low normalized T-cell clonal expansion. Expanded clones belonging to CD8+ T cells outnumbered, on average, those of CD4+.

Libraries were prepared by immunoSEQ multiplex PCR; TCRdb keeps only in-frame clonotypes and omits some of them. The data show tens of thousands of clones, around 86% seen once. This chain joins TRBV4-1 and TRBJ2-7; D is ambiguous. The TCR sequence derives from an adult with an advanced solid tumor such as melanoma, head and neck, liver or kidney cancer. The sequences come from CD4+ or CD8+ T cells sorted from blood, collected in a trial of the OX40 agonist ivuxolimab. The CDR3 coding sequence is TGCGCCAGCAGCCAAGATGGCTACGAGCAGTACTTC. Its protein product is CASSQDGYEQYF.